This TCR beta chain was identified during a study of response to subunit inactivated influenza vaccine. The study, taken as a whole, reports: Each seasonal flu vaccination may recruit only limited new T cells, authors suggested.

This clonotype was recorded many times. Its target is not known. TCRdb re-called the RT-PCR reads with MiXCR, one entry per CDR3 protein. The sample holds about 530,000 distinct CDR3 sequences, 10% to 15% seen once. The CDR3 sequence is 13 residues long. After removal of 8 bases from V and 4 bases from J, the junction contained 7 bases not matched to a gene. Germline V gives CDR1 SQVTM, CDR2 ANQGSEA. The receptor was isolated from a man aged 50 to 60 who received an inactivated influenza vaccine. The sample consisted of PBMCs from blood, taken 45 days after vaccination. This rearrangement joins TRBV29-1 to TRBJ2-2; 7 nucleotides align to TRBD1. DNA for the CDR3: TGCAGCACTCGGGGACAGATCACCGGGGAGCTGTTTTTT. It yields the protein CSTRGQITGELFF.